The 9 T cell receptor beta chains presented below share a single source sample, sequenced in a study of cytomegalovirus exposure and HLA in healthy donors (dated by TCRdb to the late 2010s). To prepare the library, the immunoSEQ multiplex PCR assay was applied. A mixture of 60 forward primers for TCR Vbeta segments and 13 reverse primers for TCR Jbeta segments was used in the multiplex PCR. The table comes from immuneACCESS by way of TCRdb, which keeps in-frame sequences with V and J called. Part of the clones is missing from these tables; in studies checked, under half for an unresolved V gene and the rest for unknown reasons. The sample table holds about 140,000 clones, of which over 75% were seen once. The ten largest clones capture around 2.4% of the sample. Sequencing used PBMCs. These receptor sequences come from a man between 50 and 59 years old in good health and CMV-seronegative.

The chain uses TRBV19 and TRBJ1-1; perhaps TRBD1 as D (5 bases). CDR3 length: 13 residues. The V gene's germline CDR1 is LNHDA and CDR2 SQIVND (reference sequence). CDR3 nucleotides: TGTGCTTCGGGGGTCGGGACGAACACTGAAGCTTTCTTT. Its protein product is CASGVGTNTEAFF.

The V and J genes are TRBV6-1 and TRBJ1-2; D unclear. CDR3 size: 14 residues. CDR1 and CDR2 from the germline V gene are MNHNS and SASEGT. Trimming took off 3 bases at V and 7 bases at J, with 15 bases between the two ends. CDR3 residues: CASSETSGRGGYTF. The CDR3 DNA sequence: TGTGCCAGCAGTGAGACTTCCGGGCGGGGTGGCTACACCTTC.

V and J are TRBV28 and TRBJ2-2, with 7 positions matching TRBD2. Per germline, CDR1 MDHEN and CDR2 SYDVKM. V was clipped by 6 bases and J by 0 bases; unmatched bases: 4. The CDR3 extends over 15 amino acids. CDR3 in amino acids: CASRRGGANTGELFF. The CDR3 DNA is TGTGCCAGCAGGCGTGGGGGGGCGAACACCGGGGAGCTGTTTTTT. Together with reference TRBV28 and TRBJ2-2, the CDR3 gives the full variable domain: DVKVTQSSRYLVKRTGEKVFLECVQDMDHENMFWYRQDPGLGLRLIYFSYDVKMKEKGDIPEGYSVSREKKERFSLILESASTNQTSMYLCASRRGGANTGELFFGEGSRLTVL.

Here the CDR3 DNA reads TGTGCCAGCAGTTATGTTAGTGAAAAACTGTTTTTT. The encoded protein is CASSYVSEKLFF. The gene calls are TRBV6-6 and TRBJ1-4; D ambiguous. Trimming removed 3 bases from V and 7 bases from J, with 6 bases in between. Germline V gene lookup returns CDR1 MNHNY and CDR2 SVGAGI (reference sequence). This CDR3 comprises 12 residues.

The chain has TRBV5-1 and TRBJ1-2, with TRBD1 as a possible D gene (6 bases). Per the germline V gene, CDR1 is SGHRS and CDR2 is YFSETQ. This CDR3 has 13 amino acids. V was clipped by 2 bases and J by 7 bases, with 12 bases between them. The DNA of the CDR3 is TGCGCCAGCAGCTTAGAACAGGGAGCTGGCTACACCTTC. Translated: CASSLEQGAGYTF.

The chain couples TRBV6-4 to TRBJ2-3; 7 bases align to TRBD2. CDR3 length: 17 amino acids. The junction had 14 bases not matched to a gene; V was cut back by 6 bases and J by 2 bases. The germline V gene has CDR1 MRHNA and CDR2 SNTAGT. The chain's CDR3 is CASRCGNRGVLTDTQYF. The CDR3 coding sequence is TGTGCCAGCAGATGCGGTAATCGGGGGGTCCTCACAGATACGCAGTATTTT.

This clone was seen only a few times. The CDR3 DNA follows: TGCGCCAGCAGCTTGGCCTCCCAGGGGAACACTGAAGCTTTCTTT. It yields the protein CASSLASQGNTEAFF. The rearrangement links TRBV5-1 to TRBJ1-1; maybe TRBD1 (5 bases). The V end lost 0 bases, the J end lost 1 base, and 10 bases lay between the germline ends. Looked up from germline, CDR1 is SGHRS and CDR2 is YFSETQ. The CDR3 has 15 residues.

The chain recombines TRBV6-1 with TRBJ1-4, with 10 bases fitting TRBD1. Germline CDR1 MNHNS, CDR2 SASEGT. The CDR3 sequence is 14 residues long. The V gene end was trimmed by 5 bases and the J gene end by 8 bases; junction bases not matched to a gene: 5. The DNA for the CDR3 is TGTGCCAGCAGTTTAGACAGGGGGCGCGAAAAACTGTTTTTT. Translated: CASSLDRGREKLFF.

J is TRBJ2-7 and V is TRBV5-1; 7 bases fit TRBD1. CDR1 and CDR2 from the germline V gene are SGHRS and YFSETQ. CDR3 size: 15 residues. The trim removed 4 bases at V and 6 bases at J, leaving 13 bases unmatched. This CDR3 is CASSPGTDKLGEQYF. CDR3 bases: TGCGCCAGCAGCCCGGGGACAGACAAGTTGGGCGAGCAGTACTTC.